Following are 5 T cell receptor beta chains from one sample sequenced in a study of blood T cells in healthy people across ages. Sample-barcoded 5' priming and a J-beta primer mix drove a second PCR of roughly 6 to 12 cycles. TCRdb reprocessed the 5' RACE reads via MiXCR and lists one record per CDR3 protein. The sample has around 1,900,000 distinct CDR3 sequences; roughly 43% are singletons. Sequenced: blood. The receptors here all came from a human donor in good health.

V gene TRBV6-6 combines with J gene TRBJ1-5; 7 positions match TRBD1. The V and J ends lost 7 bases and 0 bases, in that order; junction bases with no gene match: 9. From germline, CDR1 is MNHNY and CDR2 SVGAGI (reference sequence). The CDR3 length is 16 residues. The CDR3 spells CASTLGTVYSNQPQHF. The CDR3 region has the DNA TGTGCCAGCACCCTTGGGACAGTTTATAGCAATCAGCCCCAGCATTTT.

This clonotype was seen a single time. Its ends do not fully match the called genes, so a read error is possible. The CDR3 DNA reads TGCAGCGTTGAGCAGGACAGGGGATCCTACGAGCGGTACTTC. Protein sequence: CSVEQDRGSYERYF. The gene calls are TRBV29-1 and TRBJ2-7; 9 bases line up with TRBD1. This CDR3 has 14 amino acids. Per the germline V gene, CDR1 is SQVTM and CDR2 is ANQGSEA.

In its sample, this clonotype was seen a few times. The rearrangement joins TRBV7-6 to TRBJ2-2; 9 bases are a match to TRBD2. Trimming at V came to 5 bases and at J to 1 base, leaving 5 bases not matched to a gene. The CDR3 length is 16 residues. Germline V lookup: CDR1 SGHVS, CDR2 FNYEAQ. CDR3 bases: TGTGCCAGCAGCCGGCTAGCGGGGATGAACACCGGGGAGCTGTTTTTT. It translates to CASSRLAGMNTGELFF. Full variable domain (outside the CDR3, taken from reference TRBV7-6 and TRBJ2-2): GAGVSQSPRYKVTKRGQDVALRCDPISGHVSLYWYRQALGQGPEFLTYFNYEAQQDKSGLPNDRFSAERPEGSISTLTIQRTEQRDSAMYRCASSRLAGMNTGELFFGEGSRLTVL.

About this clonotype: Germline and junction disagree at one end, which may indicate a read error. The chain uses TRBV6-2 or TRBV6-3 and TRBJ2-1; 9 nucleotides match TRBD1. CDR1 and CDR2 (germline): MNHEY, SVGEGT. The CDR3 spans 15 residues. The CDR3 sequence: CASRYWGQGINEQFF. The DNA for the CDR3 is TGTGCCAGCAGGTACTGGGGACAGGGAATTAATGAGCAGTTCTTC.

The chain recombines TRBV7-2 with TRBJ2-3; 7 nucleotides match TRBD2. This CDR3 spans 16 amino acids. The junction had 5 bases not matched to a gene; V was cut back by 2 bases and J by 0 bases. Germline V gene sequence: CDR1 SGHTA, CDR2 FQGNSA. The CDR3 DNA follows: TGTGCCAGCAGCTTAAACGGGGGGTTGAGCACAGATACGCAGTATTTT. Its protein product is CASSLNGGLSTDTQYF. The full variable domain, with the rest looked up from reference TRBV7-2 and TRBJ2-3, is GAGVSQSPSNKVTEKGKDVELRCDPISGHTALYWYRQSLGQGLEFLIYFQGNSAPDKSGLPSDRFSAERTGGSVSTLTIQRTQQEDSAVYLCASSLNGGLSTDTQYFGPGTRLTVL.